This passage covers 30 T cell receptor beta chains from one sample sequenced in a study of blood T cells in healthy people across ages. With a J-beta primer mix and a sample-barcoded 5' primer, a second PCR ran 7 to 11 cycles. TCRdb analysed the 5' RACE reads with MiXCR anew, one entry per CDR3 protein. The sample includes 600,000 to 1,000,000 distinct CDR3 sequences, about three fifths of them seen just once. The source material was blood. The origin of the receptors is a man younger than 40 in good health.

This clonotype has ten or more counts. The V and J genes are TRBV5-1 and TRBJ2-5; D uncertain. The germline V gene has CDR1 SGHRS and CDR2 YFSETQ. The V and J ends lost 4 bases and 5 bases respectively, with 6 bases between them. The length of the CDR3 is 11 residues. The chain's CDR3 is CASSPDETQYF. The CDR3 bases are TGCGCCAGCAGCCCTGACGAGACCCAGTACTTC.

This chain joins TRBV11-2 and TRBJ2-3, with D maybe TRBD2 (6 bases). Germline-derived CDR1 and CDR2 are SGHAT and FQNNGV. V shed 2 bases and J shed 8 bases, with 14 bases lying between them. The CDR3 is made up of 14 amino acids. The CDR3 DNA reads as TGTGCCAGCAGCTTACGCCTGGGGGGAGGTACGCAGTATTTT. It specifies CASSLRLGGGTQYF.

This rearrangement joins TRBV5-1 to TRBJ2-4; D is perhaps TRBD1 or TRBD2 (7 bases each). This CDR3 spans 16 amino acids. The V gene lost 0 bases and the J gene lost 7 bases, with 17 bases spanning the gap. Per the germline V gene, CDR1 is SGHRS and CDR2 is YFSETQ. CDR3 loop: CASSLGPGGERNIQYF. The CDR3 nucleotides are TGCGCCAGCAGCTTGGGACCAGGGGGGGAGAGGAACATTCAGTACTTC.

This clonotype is a singleton in its sample. This rearrangement joins TRBV3-1 to TRBJ2-1, with 13 bases matching TRBD2. Germline-derived CDR1 and CDR2 are LGHDT and YNNKEL (reference sequence). This CDR3 has 15 residues. J gave up 8 bases and V 5 bases, and 6 bases lay outside the gene matches. CDR3 region: CASSYGLAGDDEQFF. The CDR3 DNA reads as TGTGCCAGCAGCTACGGACTAGCGGGGGATGATGAGCAGTTCTTC.

The V and J genes are TRBV28 and TRBJ1-5, with D perhaps TRBD1 (5 bases). CDR3 length: 14 amino acids. V lost 3 bases and J lost 11, with 17 bases in between. CDR1 and CDR2 (germline): MDHEN, SYDVKM. CDR3 bases: TGTGCCAGCAGTTTGGGGGGTCTCCTAGAGGCCCAGCATTTT. It encodes CASSLGGLLEAQHF.

The chain combines TRBV7-2 with TRBJ2-7, with 8 bases aligning to TRBD2. The J call is doubtful: the DNA matches TRBJ2-5 better. Germline lookup yields CDR1 SGHTA and CDR2 FQGNSA. The CDR3 runs to 14 residues. CDR3 loop: CASSLRAGAETQYF. CDR3 coding DNA: TGTGCCAGCAGCTTACGAGCGGGAGCCGAGACCCAGTACTTC.

This clonotype was found a few times. This chain links TRBV29-1 with TRBJ2-1; 10 bases match TRBD2. Germline V gene data show CDR1 as SQVTM and CDR2 as ANQGSEA. With V trimmed by 2 bases and J by 7 bases, 5 bases remained unmatched. The CDR3 has 14 residues. The CDR3 nucleotides are TGCAGCGTTGAATCGGGACTAGCGTTAAATGAGCAGTTCTTC. It specifies CSVESGLALNEQFF.

This clonotype was picked up a small number of times. The chain joins TRBV9 to TRBJ2-1, with a weak D call TRBD2 (7 bases). This CDR3 is 15 amino acids long. Per the germline V gene, CDR1 is SGDLS and CDR2 is YYNGEE. With 7 bases removed from V and 3 bases from J, the gap between germline ends came to 17 bases. The CDR3 spells CASAPRGGYYNEQFF. In DNA form, the CDR3 reads TGTGCCAGCGCGCCGAGGGGGGGCTACTACAATGAGCAGTTCTTC.

The chain combines TRBV6-1 with TRBJ2-7; D unresolved. Per the germline V gene, CDR1 is MNHNS and CDR2 is SASEGT. V lost 6 bases to trimming and J lost 3 bases, with 12 bases between them. This CDR3 has 13 amino acids. As DNA, the CDR3 is TGTGCCAGCAGCGCCTTAATCCTCTACGAGCAGTACTTC. This translates into CASSALILYEQYF.

Only a few counts were recorded for this clonotype. The chain recombines TRBV27 with TRBJ2-6, with 7 bases fitting TRBD1. This CDR3 has 22 amino acids. V lost 5 bases, J lost 0 bases, and 22 bases stayed unmatched. Per germline, CDR1 MNHEY and CDR2 SMNVEV (reference sequence). For the CDR3, the DNA is TGTGCCAGCAGTCCGCTTGCCGACAGACCGGGACAGACTATCTCTGGGGCCAACGTCCTGACTTTC. This encodes CASSPLADRPGQTISGANVLTF. The full variable domain, its missing parts supplied by reference TRBV27 and TRBJ2-6, is EAQVTQNPRYLITVTGKKLTVTCSQNMNHEYMSWYRQDPGLGLRQIYYSMNVEVTDKGDVPEGYKVSRKEKRNFPLILESPSPNQTSLYFCASSPLADRPGQTISGANVLTFGAGSRLTVL.

Notes on this clonotype: One end of the junction is discordant with germline, which a read error may explain. V gene TRBV12-3 or TRBV12-4 combines with J gene TRBJ1-6; 9 nucleotides match TRBD1. CDR3 length: 14 residues. The CDR3 bases are TGTGCAAGCAGGACAGGGGCTGCACAGTCACCCCTCCACTTT. This translates into CASRTGAAQSPLHF.

The J gene is TRBJ2-1, the V gene TRBV7-9; D not resolved. The V and J ends lost 2 bases and 8 bases respectively, with 7 bases between them. The CDR3 has 12 amino acids. Germline V CDR1 and CDR2: SEHNR, FQNEAQ (reference sequence). The CDR3 is CASSLLSDEQFF. The CDR3 nucleotides are TGTGCCAGCAGCTTACTCTCGGATGAGCAGTTCTTC.

This clonotype was seen a few times. The chain is built from TRBV20-1 and TRBJ2-5; 8 bases are shared with TRBD2. The V and J ends lost 2 bases and 5 bases, in that order; junction bases with no gene match: 7. This CDR3 has 14 residues. Germline values: CDR1 DFQATT, CDR2 SNEGSKA (reference sequence). CDR3 DNA: TGCAGTGCTAGACCTCCGACTAGCGTGGAGACCCAGTACTTC. Protein sequence: CSARPPTSVETQYF.

With regard to this clonotype: This may stem from a read error, because a much larger clone lies one nucleotide away. The chain employs TRBV6-5 and TRBJ1-1, with D unclear. The CDR3 sequence is 13 residues long. Deletions cut 2 bases from V and 1 base from J, with 5 bases between. From germline, CDR1 is MNHEY and CDR2 SVGAGI. CDR3 sequence (DNA): TGTGCCAGCAGTTACGAGGGGAACACTGAAGCTTTCTTT. This gives the protein CASSYEGNTEAFF.

This chain connects TRBV7-9 to TRBJ2-7; D is perhaps TRBD1 (6 bases). Deletions cut 4 bases from V and 2 bases from J, with 15 bases between. CDR3 length equals 15 residues. Germline CDR1 SEHNR, CDR2 FQNEAQ (reference sequence). CDR3: CASSSTTGAAYEQYF. The CDR3, as DNA: TGTGCCAGCAGCTCGACGACAGGCGCGGCCTACGAGCAGTACTTC.

V and J are TRBV6-1 and TRBJ1-5, with 9 bases aligning to TRBD1. Trimming removed 6 bases from V and 1 base from J; junction bases left unmatched: 13. The V gene's germline CDR1 is MNHNS and CDR2 SASEGT. The CDR3 consists of 18 residues. The CDR3 reads CASRKGQGGRGSNQPQHF. The CDR3 DNA reads TGTGCCAGCAGGAAGGGACAGGGTGGGAGAGGAAGCAATCAGCCCCAGCATTTT.

The V and J genes are TRBV3-1 and TRBJ2-5; D unclear. Trimming took off 4 bases at V and 7 bases at J, with 10 bases between the two ends. CDR3 length equals 12 residues. Germline V lookup: CDR1 LGHDT, CDR2 YNNKEL (reference sequence). CDR3 nucleotides: TGTGCCAGCAGCCTTCAATCAGGGACCCAGTACTTC. It specifies CASSLQSGTQYF.

This sequence joins TRBV6-1 and TRBJ2-1; 10 bases line up with TRBD1. Germline values: CDR1 MNHNS, CDR2 SASEGT. Trimming at V came to 5 bases and at J to 6 bases, leaving 13 bases not matched to a gene. The CDR3 totals 17 residues. The CDR3, as DNA: TGTGCCAGCAGTAGGAATCCGGGACAGGGGCGAGGCAATGAGCAGTTCTTC. Translation gives CASSRNPGQGRGNEQFF.

This clonotype has more than one count but fewer than ten. The chain carries TRBV6-2 or TRBV6-3 and TRBJ2-7; TRBD2 matches at 7 bases. Germline lookup yields CDR1 MNHEY and CDR2 SVGEGT. V lost 7 bases and J lost 0; bases outside the gene matches: 9. The CDR3 runs 15 residues. The chain's CDR3 is CASTARGTTSYEQYF. The CDR3 nucleotides are TGTGCCAGCACAGCTCGGGGGACTACCTCCTACGAGCAGTACTTC.

This clonotype was counted once. This rearrangement joins TRBV12-3 or TRBV12-4 to TRBJ1-1; D is perhaps TRBD1 (5 bases). The CDR3 covers 14 residues. V lost 7 bases and J 4 bases, leaving 16 bases between the germline ends. This CDR3 is CASIRARASTEAFF. CDR3 sequence (DNA): TGTGCCAGCATAAGGGCCAGGGCCAGCACTGAAGCTTTCTTT.

The chain couples TRBV18 to TRBJ2-4; TRBD1 matches 7 bases. The J call may be in error: the DNA end matches TRBJ2-7 better. The CDR3 spans 14 residues. CDR1 and CDR2 from the germline V gene are KGHSH and LQKENI. The CDR3 reads CASSPPAAGGEQYF. In DNA form, the CDR3 reads TGTGCCAGCTCACCACCGGCAGCAGGGGGCGAGCAGTACTTC.

This clonotype was seen more than once but under ten times. The J gene is TRBJ2-2, the V gene TRBV29-1; TRBD1 is a possible D gene (6 bases). Trimming pared 3 bases from V and 4 bases from J, leaving 15 bases between. The CDR3 is 15 amino acids. Germline V gene data show CDR1 as SQVTM and CDR2 as ANQGSEA. CDR3 sequence reads: CSVDLWGRGTGELFF. Here the CDR3 DNA reads TGCAGCGTTGACCTTTGGGGGCGCGGCACCGGGGAGCTGTTTTTT.

This chain connects TRBV27 to TRBJ2-3; TRBD2 matches 8 bases. This CDR3 comprises 17 residues. Looked up from germline, CDR1 is MNHEY and CDR2 is SMNVEV (reference sequence). V lost 2 bases to trimming and J lost 7 bases; unmatched junction nucleotides: 14. The CDR3 loop reads CASSLPGLPGGEYTQYF. CDR3 coding DNA: TGTGCCAGCAGTTTACCCGGTTTGCCGGGGGGGGAGTATACGCAGTATTTT.

The chain joins TRBV11-3 to TRBJ1-2, with TRBD1 as a possible D gene (6 bases). Trimming shortened V by 2 bases and J by 2 bases, and 12 bases separated the two germline ends. The CDR3 has 15 amino acids. CDR1 is SGHNT and CDR2 is YENEEA in the germline V gene. The chain's CDR3 is CASSLRLDRNYGYTF. CDR3 in DNA: TGTGCCAGCAGCTTAAGGCTCGACAGGAACTATGGCTACACCTTC.

This clonotype came up a few times. The gene calls are TRBV7-2 and TRBJ1-2, with D possibly matching TRBD1 (6 bases). The CDR3 consists of 13 residues. Germline V gives CDR1 SGHTA, CDR2 FQGNSA. With 4 bases removed from V and 2 bases from J, the gap between germline ends came to 8 bases. As DNA, the CDR3 is TGTGCCAGCAGCTCTCAGGGGAACTATGGCTACACCTTC. It codes for CASSSQGNYGYTF.

The chain couples TRBV20-1 to TRBJ2-4; D not certain. Trimming removed 7 bases at V and 3 bases at J, with 13 bases between. The CDR3 loop spans 13 amino acids. Germline V lookup: CDR1 DFQATT, CDR2 SNEGSKA (reference sequence). The CDR3 bases are TGCAGTGGGTCCCTGTTCGGCAAAAACATTCAGTACTTC. Protein sequence: CSGSLFGKNIQYF.

A remark on this clonotype: A much bigger clone sits one base away, suggesting this may be a read error. This chain uses TRBV3-1 with TRBJ2-6; D perhaps matches TRBD2 (6 bases). V lost 4 bases to trimming and J lost 4 bases, with 11 bases between them. The length of the CDR3 is 15 residues. The V gene's germline CDR1 is LGHDT and CDR2 YNNKEL (reference sequence). CDR3 in amino acids: CASSRRLGGANVLTF. The CDR3 DNA is TGTGCCAGCAGCCGAAGACTAGGCGGGGCCAACGTCCTGACTTTC.

This clonotype was counted between two and nine times. The J gene is TRBJ2-5, the V gene TRBV20-1; no firm D call. The V end was cut by 5 bases, the J end by 5 bases, with 18 bases between. The CDR3 totals 14 residues. The germline V gene encodes CDR1 DFQATT and CDR2 SNEGSKA (reference sequence). The CDR3 bases are TGCAGTGCTGAAATTTTGGGGTTCTCGGAGACCCAGTACTTC. Its protein product is CSAEILGFSETQYF.

The chain links TRBV20-1 to TRBJ2-7; the D gene is possibly TRBD2 (6 bases). CDR3 length equals 11 residues. Germline V gives CDR1 DFQATT, CDR2 SNEGSKA (reference sequence). V shed 5 bases and J shed 5 bases, with 10 bases lying between them. This CDR3 reads CSAALANEQYF. The CDR3 nucleotides read TGCAGTGCTGCTCTAGCGAACGAGCAGTACTTC.

The gene calls are TRBV5-1 and TRBJ2-7; TRBD2 matches at 8 bases. CDR1 and CDR2 (germline): SGHRS, YFSETQ. This CDR3 spans 17 amino acids. J was trimmed by 3 bases and V by 0 bases; bases with no gene match: 11. The DNA for the CDR3 is TGCGCCAGCAGCTTGGCGCGGGGGGCGACAGGCGTCTACGAGCAGTACTTC. Residues: CASSLARGATGVYEQYF.